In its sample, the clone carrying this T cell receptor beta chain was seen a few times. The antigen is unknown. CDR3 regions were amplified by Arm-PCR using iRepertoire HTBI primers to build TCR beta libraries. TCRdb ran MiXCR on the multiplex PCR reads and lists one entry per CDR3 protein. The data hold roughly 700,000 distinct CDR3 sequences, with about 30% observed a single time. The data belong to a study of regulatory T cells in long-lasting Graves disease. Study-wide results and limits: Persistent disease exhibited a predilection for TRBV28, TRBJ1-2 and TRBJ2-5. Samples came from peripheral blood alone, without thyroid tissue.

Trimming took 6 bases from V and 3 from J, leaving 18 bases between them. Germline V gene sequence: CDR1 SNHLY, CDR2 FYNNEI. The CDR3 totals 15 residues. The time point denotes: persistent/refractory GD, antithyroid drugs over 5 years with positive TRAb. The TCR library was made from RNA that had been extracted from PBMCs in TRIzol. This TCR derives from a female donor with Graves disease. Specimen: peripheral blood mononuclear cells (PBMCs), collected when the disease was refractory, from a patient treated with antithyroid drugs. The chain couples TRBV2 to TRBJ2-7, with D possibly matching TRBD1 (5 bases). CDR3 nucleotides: TGTGCCAGCAGGTTCGTCCAGGGCTCCAACTACGAGCAGTACTTC. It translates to CASRFVQGSNYEQYF.